This T cell receptor (beta chain) was recorded in a study of regulatory T cells in long-lasting Graves disease. Study as a whole: Antithyroid drugs had been given to newly diagnosed Graves' patients for under 3 months. Regarding the study as a whole: Persistent disease showed a preference for TRBV28, TRBJ1-2 and TRBJ2-5. Because few samples were included, accuracy may have been lower.

Described time point: newly diagnosed GD, antithyroid drugs for less than 3 months. Making the TCR library involved RNA that had been extracted from PBMCs. Ten or more counts support this clonotype. Its specificity is not known. iRepertoire HTBI primers and Arm-PCR of CDR3 regions built TCR beta libraries. MiXCR was run by TCRdb on the multiplex PCR reads, yielding one entry per CDR3 protein. The sample contains 300,000 to 400,000 distinct CDR3 sequences, 15% to 20% of which appear only once. V shed 3 bases, J shed 3 bases, and the junction held 4 bases outside the gene matches. Germline V gives CDR1 LGHDT, CDR2 YNNKEL (reference sequence). The CDR3 runs to 16 residues. These data were also reused for a study on T cells in Graves' hyperthyroidism and ophthalmopathy. From that study: Initially, a first-round RT-PCR of the TCR CDR3 employed the HTBI primer set.

The chain carries TRBV3-1 and TRBJ2-2; 10 bases match TRBD2. The sample consisted of peripheral blood mononuclear cells (PBMCs), taken at new diagnosis, from a patient treated with antithyroid drugs. This clonotype originated in a man aged 40-49 years with Graves disease. The CDR3, as DNA: TGTGCCAGCAGCCAGCCCAGCGGGGGGGACACCGGGGAGCTGTTTTTT. Translated, it gives CASSQPSGGDTGELFF.